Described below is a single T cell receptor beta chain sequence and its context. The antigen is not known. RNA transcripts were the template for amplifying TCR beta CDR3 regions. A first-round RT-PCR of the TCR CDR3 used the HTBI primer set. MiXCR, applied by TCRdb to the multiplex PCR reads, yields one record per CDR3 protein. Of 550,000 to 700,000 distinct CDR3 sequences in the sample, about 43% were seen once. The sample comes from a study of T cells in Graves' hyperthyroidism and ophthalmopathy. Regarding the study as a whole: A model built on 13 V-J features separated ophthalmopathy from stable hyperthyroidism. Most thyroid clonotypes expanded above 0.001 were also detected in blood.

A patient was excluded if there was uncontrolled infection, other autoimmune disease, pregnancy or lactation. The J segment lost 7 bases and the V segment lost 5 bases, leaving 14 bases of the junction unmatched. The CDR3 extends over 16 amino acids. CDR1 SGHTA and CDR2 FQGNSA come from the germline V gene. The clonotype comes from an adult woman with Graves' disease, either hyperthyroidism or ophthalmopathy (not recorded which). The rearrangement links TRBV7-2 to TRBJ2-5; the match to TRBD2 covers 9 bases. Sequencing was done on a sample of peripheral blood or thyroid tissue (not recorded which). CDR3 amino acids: CASSTRMGGRAGTQYF. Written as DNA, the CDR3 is TGTGCCAGCAGCACTCGGATGGGCGGGAGGGCCGGGACCCAGTACTTC.